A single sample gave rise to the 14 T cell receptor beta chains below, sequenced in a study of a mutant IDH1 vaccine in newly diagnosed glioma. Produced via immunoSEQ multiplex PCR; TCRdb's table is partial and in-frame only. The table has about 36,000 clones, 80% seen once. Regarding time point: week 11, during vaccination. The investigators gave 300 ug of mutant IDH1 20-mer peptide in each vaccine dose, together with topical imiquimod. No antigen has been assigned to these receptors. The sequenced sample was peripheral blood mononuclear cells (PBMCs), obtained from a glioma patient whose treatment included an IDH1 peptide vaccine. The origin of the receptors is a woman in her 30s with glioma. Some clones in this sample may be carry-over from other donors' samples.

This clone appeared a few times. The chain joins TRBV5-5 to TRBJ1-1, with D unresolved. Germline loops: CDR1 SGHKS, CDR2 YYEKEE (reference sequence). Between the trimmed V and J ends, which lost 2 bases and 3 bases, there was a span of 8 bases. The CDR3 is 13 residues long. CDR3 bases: TGTGCCAGCAGCTTCATGTGGGACACTGAAGCTTTCTTT. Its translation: CASSFMWDTEAFF.

CDR3: CASSFRGDEQYF. The CDR3 DNA reads as TGTGCCAGCAGTTTCAGAGGGGACGAGCAGTACTTC. The chain employs TRBV28 and TRBJ2-7; the D gene could be TRBD1 or TRBD2 (5 bases each). There are 12 residues in the CDR3. Germline V gene sequence: CDR1 MDHEN, CDR2 SYDVKM. V lost 3 bases and J 5 bases, leaving 8 bases between the germline ends.

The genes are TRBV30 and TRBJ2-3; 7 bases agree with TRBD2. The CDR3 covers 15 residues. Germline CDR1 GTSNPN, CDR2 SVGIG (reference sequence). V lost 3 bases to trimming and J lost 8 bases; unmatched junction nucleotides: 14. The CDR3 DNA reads TGTGCCTGGAGCTTGCTAGCGGCGGCCGGGGGTACGCAGTATTTT. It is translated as CAWSLLAAAGGTQYF.

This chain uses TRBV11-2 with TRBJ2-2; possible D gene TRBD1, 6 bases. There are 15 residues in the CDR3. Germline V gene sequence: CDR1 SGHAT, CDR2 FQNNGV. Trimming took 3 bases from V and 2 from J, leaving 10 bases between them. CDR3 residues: CASSFGRGNTGELFF. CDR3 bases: TGTGCCAGCAGCTTCGGCAGGGGCAACACCGGGGAGCTGTTTTTT.

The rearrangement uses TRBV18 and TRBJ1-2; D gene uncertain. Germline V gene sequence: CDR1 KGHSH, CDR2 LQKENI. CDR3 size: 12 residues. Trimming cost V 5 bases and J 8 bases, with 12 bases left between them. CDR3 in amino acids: CASSNQAGGYTF. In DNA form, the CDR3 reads TGTGCCAGCTCAAACCAAGCGGGCGGCTACACCTTC.

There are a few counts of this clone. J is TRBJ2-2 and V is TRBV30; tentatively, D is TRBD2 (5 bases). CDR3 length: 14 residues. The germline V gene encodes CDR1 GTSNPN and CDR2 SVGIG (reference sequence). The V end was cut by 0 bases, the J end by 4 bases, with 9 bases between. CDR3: CAWSVRGLTGELFF. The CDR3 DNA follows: TGTGCCTGGAGTGTCCGGGGTCTCACCGGGGAGCTGTTTTTT.

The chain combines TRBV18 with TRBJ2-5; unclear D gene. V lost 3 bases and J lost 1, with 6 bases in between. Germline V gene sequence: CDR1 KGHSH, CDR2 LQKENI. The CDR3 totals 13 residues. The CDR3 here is CASSPRSQETQYF. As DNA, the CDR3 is TGTGCCAGCTCACCCCGCAGCCAAGAGACCCAGTACTTC.

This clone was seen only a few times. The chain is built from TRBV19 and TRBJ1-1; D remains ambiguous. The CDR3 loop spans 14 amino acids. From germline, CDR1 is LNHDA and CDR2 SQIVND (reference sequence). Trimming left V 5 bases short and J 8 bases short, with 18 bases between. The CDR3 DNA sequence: TGTGCCAGTAGTCCAACCCCTAGTGGGTCCGAAGCTTTCTTT. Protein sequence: CASSPTPSGSEAFF. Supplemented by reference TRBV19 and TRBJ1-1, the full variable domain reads DGGITQSPKYLFRKEGQNVTLSCEQNLNHDAMYWYRQDPGQGLRLIYYSQIVNDFQKGDIAEGYSVSREKKESFPLTVTSAQKNPTAFYLCASSPTPSGSEAFFGQGTRLTVV.

The CDR3 bases are TGTGCCAGCAACAGGGGCCATAGCAATCAGCCCCAGCATTTT. This translates into CASNRGHSNQPQHF. The chain recombines TRBV5-5 with TRBJ1-5, with 7 bases that match TRBD1. The V segment lost 6 bases and the J segment 0 bases; nucleotides outside the gene matches: 3. The CDR3 totals 14 residues. The germline gives CDR1 SGHKS, CDR2 YYEKEE (reference sequence).

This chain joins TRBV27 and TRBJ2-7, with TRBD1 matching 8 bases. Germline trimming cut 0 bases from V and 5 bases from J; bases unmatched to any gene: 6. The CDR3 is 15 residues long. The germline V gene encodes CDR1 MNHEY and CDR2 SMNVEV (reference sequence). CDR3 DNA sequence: TGTGCCAGCAGTTTATCGGGACAGGTTCAAAACGAGCAGTACTTC. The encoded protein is CASSLSGQVQNEQYF.

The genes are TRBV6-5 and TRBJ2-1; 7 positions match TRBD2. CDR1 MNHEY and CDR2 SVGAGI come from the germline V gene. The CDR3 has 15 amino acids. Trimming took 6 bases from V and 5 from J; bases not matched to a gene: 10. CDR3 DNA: TGTGCCAGCAGAAGAGGACTAGTCGAACACAATGAGCAGTTCTTC. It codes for CASRRGLVEHNEQFF.

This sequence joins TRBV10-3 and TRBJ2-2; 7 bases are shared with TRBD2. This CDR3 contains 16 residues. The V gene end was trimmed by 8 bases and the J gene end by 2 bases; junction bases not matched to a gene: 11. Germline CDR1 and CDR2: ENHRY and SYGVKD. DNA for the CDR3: TGTGCCATCCCCCTAAGGGCGGGAGCCAACACCGGGGAGCTGTTTTTT. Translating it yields CAIPLRAGANTGELFF.

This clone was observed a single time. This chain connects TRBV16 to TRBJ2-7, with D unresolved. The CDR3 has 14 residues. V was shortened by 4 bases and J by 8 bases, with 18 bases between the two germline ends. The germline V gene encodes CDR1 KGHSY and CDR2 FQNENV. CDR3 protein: CASSRSRGLGQQYF. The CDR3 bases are TGTGCCAGCAGCCGCTCGAGAGGTTTAGGGCAGCAGTACTTC.

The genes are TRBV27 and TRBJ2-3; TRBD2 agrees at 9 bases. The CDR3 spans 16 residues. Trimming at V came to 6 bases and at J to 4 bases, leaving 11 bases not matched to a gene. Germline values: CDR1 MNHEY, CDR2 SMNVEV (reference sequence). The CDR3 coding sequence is TGTGCCAGCAGCTCTTTTGGACTAGCGAAGGCAGATACGCAGTATTTT. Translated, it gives CASSSFGLAKADTQYF.